This T cell receptor beta chain emerged from a study of blood T cell repertoires in COVID-19. Profiled with immunoSEQ multiplex PCR; TCRdb holds only in-frame clones, not every one. Here the sample spans over 250,000 clones, about 93% being singletons. The CDR3 runs 16 residues. With V trimmed by 7 bases and J by 4 bases, 9 bases remained unmatched. Germline V gene data show CDR1 as MDHEN and CDR2 as SYDVKM. Which cohort a participant joined came from the clinical history participants gave. This chain connects TRBV28 to TRBJ2-1, with 11 bases matching TRBD2. The sequencing sample was made of PBMCs or T cells enriched from blood (not recorded which). The sequence derives from a woman in her twenties or thirties who had recovered from COVID-19. Written as DNA, the CDR3 is TGTGCCAGCAATCCTAGATTAGCGGGGGGGTACAATGAGCAGTTCTTC. Translation gives CASNPRLAGGYNEQFF.